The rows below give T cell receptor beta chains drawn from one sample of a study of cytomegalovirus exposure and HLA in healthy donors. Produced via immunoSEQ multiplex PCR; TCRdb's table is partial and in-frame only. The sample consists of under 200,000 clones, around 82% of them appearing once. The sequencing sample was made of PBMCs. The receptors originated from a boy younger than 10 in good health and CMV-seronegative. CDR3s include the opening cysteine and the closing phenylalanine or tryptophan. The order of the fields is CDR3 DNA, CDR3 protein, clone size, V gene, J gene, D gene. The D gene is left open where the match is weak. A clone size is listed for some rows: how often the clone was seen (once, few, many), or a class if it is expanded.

TGCGCCAGCAGCTTAGACAAAACAGGGGAAGACAAAAACATTCAGTACTTC	CASSLDKTGEDKNIQYF	-	TRBV5-1	TRBJ2-4	TRBD1
TGTGCCAGCAGCGTAGGGATAAGGCGGGAGAACAATGAGCAGTTCTTC	CASSVGIRRENNEQFF	few	TRBV9	TRBJ2-1	TRBD2
TGTGCCAGCAGTTTCCGACAGGGGGCGGGTAATGAAAAACTGTTTTTT	CASSFRQGAGNEKLFF	-	TRBV6-6	TRBJ1-4	TRBD1
TGTGCCAGCAGCTTAGGTCAGGGTAGCACTGAAGCTTTCTTT	CASSLGQGSTEAFF	once	TRBV13	TRBJ1-1	-
TGCAGCGCCGCTGAACAGTGGTCTGGAAACACCATATATTTT	CSAAEQWSGNTIYF	-	TRBV29-1	TRBJ1-3	-
TGTGCCAGCAGCTTCAACAGGGGGAGGGCTGAAGCTTTCTTT	CASSFNRGRAEAFF	-	TRBV13	TRBJ1-1	TRBD1
TGTGCCAGCAGCTACGGGACAGGCAGCCCGGGTGAGCAGTTCTTC	CASSYGTGSPGEQFF	-	TRBV7-2	TRBJ2-1	TRBD1
TGTGCCAGCAGCTTAGGACTATCCCAGTACTTC	CASSLGLSQYF	-	TRBV7-2	TRBJ2-5	-
TGCGCCAGCAGCTTAGGCGGGAGGAACACTGAAGCTTTCTTT	CASSLGGRNTEAFF	-	TRBV5-1	TRBJ1-1	-
TGTGCCAGCAGCTTTACTCGGACATTCCAAGAGACCCAGTACTTC	CASSFTRTFQETQYF	once	TRBV7-6	TRBJ2-5	-
TGTGCCAGCAGCGTAGCCCCCAGCTACGAGCAGTACTTC	CASSVAPSYEQYF	-	TRBV9	TRBJ2-7	-
TGTGCCAGCAGCATTCAGGGTTTGCAGGGCTACACCTTC	CASSIQGLQGYTF	-	TRBV7-6	TRBJ1-2	-
TGTGCCAGCAGTGAAGGAGGTTCCGGTCAGCCCCAGCATTTT	CASSEGGSGQPQHF	-	TRBV25-1	TRBJ1-5	-
TGTGCCAGCAGTGAAAACACAGGGGCCGAGCAGTACTTC	CASSENTGAEQYF	-	TRBV2	TRBJ2-7	TRBD1
TGTGCCAGCATCACCTGGGGACAGGGGTCCGAGCAGTACTTC	CASITWGQGSEQYF	once	TRBV28	TRBJ2-7	TRBD1
TGCGCCAGCAGCCAAGAACTAGCGGGGTGGGCAGGCGAGCAGTACTTC	CASSQELAGWAGEQYF	-	TRBV4-1	TRBJ2-7	TRBD2
TGTGCCAGCAGCCAATTCGCAGGGGAGTATGGCTACACCTTC	CASSQFAGEYGYTF	-	TRBV4-2	TRBJ1-2	-
TGTGCCAGCAGCCCCAGTTGGCTCTTTCGCGAGCAGTACTTC	CASSPSWLFREQYF	-	TRBV7-6	TRBJ2-7	-
TGTGCCAGCCTCGACAGCCCTAACTATGGCTACACCTTC	CASLDSPNYGYTF	-	TRBV6-6	TRBJ1-2	-
TGTGCCAGCAGTTTCGGACAGAATCAGCCCCAGCATTTT	CASSFGQNQPQHF	-	TRBV28	TRBJ1-5	-
TGCGCCAGCAGCCAAGGGACTAGCGGGAACATTCAGTACTTC	CASSQGTSGNIQYF	-	TRBV5-1	TRBJ2-4	TRBD2
TGTGCCAGCAGTTTAGCCAGGGGGGTCTACGAGCAGTACTTC	CASSLARGVYEQYF	-	TRBV27	TRBJ2-7	-
TGTGCCAGCAGCGACGTGGAGTACGAGCAGTACTTC	CASSDVEYEQYF	once	TRBV11-2	TRBJ2-7	-
TGTGCCAGCAGCTTTCGAGACAGGGGGAACACCGGGGAGCTGTTTTTT	CASSFRDRGNTGELFF	-	TRBV5-4	TRBJ2-2	TRBD1
TGTGCTAGTGGTGACCGACAGGGGTATTACCAAGAGACCCAGTACTTC	CASGDRQGYYQETQYF	-	TRBV12-5	TRBJ2-5	TRBD1
TGTGCCAGCAGTTTAGGTATCAGGGTCAAGCCCGAGCAGTACTTC	CASSLGIRVKPEQYF	once	TRBV28	TRBJ2-7	-
TGTGCCAGCAGTTCTGGGACAGGGACAGTCACCGGGGAGCTGTTTTTT	CASSSGTGTVTGELFF	-	TRBV27	TRBJ2-2	TRBD1
TGCGCCAGCAGCTCAACCGGGACTAGCGGGGTCCCGTACAATGAGCAGTTCTTC	CASSSTGTSGVPYNEQFF	-	TRBV5-1	TRBJ2-1	TRBD2
TGCGCCAGCAGCTCCCCCAGTCTGTACGAGCAGTACTTC	CASSSPSLYEQYF	-	TRBV5-1	TRBJ2-7	-